This TCR beta chain was documented in a study of blood T cells in healthy people across ages. Turning to the study itself: About one barcoded beta molecule was captured per two T cells (by template switching).

CDR3 length: 15 residues. The trim removed 4 bases at V and 8 bases at J, leaving 9 bases unmatched. The second PCR ran about 6 to 12 cycles with a sample-barcoded 5' primer and J-beta primers. A single record per CDR3 protein comes from TCRdb applying MiXCR to the 5' RACE reads. Of about 290,000 distinct CDR3 sequences listed, 25% to 30% are singletons. Worth noting for this clonotype: Antigen: not known.

Study-wide findings and caveats: Diversity estimates from one million T cells were considered underestimates. Strongly correlated with naive T cell percentage was TCR beta diversity. TCR beta diversity, measured per million T cells, fell in a roughly linear way with age.

The gene calls are TRBV12-3 or TRBV12-4 and TRBJ1-4; 8 nucleotides align to TRBD1. The receptor's source is a woman in her seventies in good health. The specimen was blood. CDR3 in amino acids: CASSSSGTGGEKLFF. DNA of the CDR3: TGTGCCAGCAGTTCCTCCGGGACAGGAGGAGAAAAACTGTTTTTT.